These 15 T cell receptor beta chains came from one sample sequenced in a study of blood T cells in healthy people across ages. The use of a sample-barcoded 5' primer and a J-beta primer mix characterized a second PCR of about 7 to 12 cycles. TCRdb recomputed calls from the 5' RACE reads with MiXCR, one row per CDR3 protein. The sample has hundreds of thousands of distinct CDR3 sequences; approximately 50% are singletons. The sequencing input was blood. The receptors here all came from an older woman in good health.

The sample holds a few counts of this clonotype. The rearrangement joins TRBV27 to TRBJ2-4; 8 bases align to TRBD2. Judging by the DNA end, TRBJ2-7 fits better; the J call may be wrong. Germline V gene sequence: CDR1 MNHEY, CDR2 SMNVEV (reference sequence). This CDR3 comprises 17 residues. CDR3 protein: CASSLSPVAGGQYEQYF. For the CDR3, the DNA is TGTGCCAGCAGTTTATCCCCCGTGGCGGGAGGTCAATACGAGCAGTACTTC.

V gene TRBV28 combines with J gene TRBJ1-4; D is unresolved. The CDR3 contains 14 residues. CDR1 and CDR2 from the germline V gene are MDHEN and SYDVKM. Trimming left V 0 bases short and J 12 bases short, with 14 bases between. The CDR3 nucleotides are TGTGCCAGCAGTTTATGGCAGCCCCGTGGGGAACTGTTTTTT. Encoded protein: CASSLWQPRGELFF.

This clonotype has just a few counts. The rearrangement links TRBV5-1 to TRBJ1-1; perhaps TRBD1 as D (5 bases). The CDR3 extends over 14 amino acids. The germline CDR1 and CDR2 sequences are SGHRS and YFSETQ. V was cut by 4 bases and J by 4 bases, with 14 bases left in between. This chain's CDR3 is CASSPRGEATEAFF. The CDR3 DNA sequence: TGCGCCAGCAGCCCCCGGGGGGAGGCCACTGAAGCTTTCTTT.

The CDR3 DNA is TGCGCCAGCACACGGGCCTCTACGGGCTCCTATAATTCACCCCTCCACTTT. This translates into CASTRASTGSYNSPLHF. V usage is TRBV23-1 and J usage is TRBJ1-6, with D hard to call. TRBV23-1 has ORF status, its function being uncertain. The CDR3 is made up of 17 amino acids. Trimming removed 7 bases from V and 0 bases from J, with 16 bases in between.

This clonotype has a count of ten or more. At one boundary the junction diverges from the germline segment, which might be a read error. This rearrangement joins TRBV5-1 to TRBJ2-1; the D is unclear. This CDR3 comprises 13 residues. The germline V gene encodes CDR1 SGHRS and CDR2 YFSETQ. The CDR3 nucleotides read TGTGCCAGCAGCCGATCCTCCTACAATGAGCAGTTCTTC. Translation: CASSRSSYNEQFF. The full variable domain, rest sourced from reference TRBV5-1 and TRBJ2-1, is KAGVTQTPRYLIKTRGQQVTLSCSPISGHRSVSWYQQTPGQGLQFLFEYFSETQRNKGNFPGRFSGRQFSNSRSEMNVSTLELGDSALYLCASSRSSYNEQFFGPGTRLTVL.

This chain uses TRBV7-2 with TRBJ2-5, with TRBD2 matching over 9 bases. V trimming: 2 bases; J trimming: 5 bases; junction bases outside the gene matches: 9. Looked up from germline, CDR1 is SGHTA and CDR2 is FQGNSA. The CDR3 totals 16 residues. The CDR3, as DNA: TGTGCCAGCAGCTTAAATAGCGGGAGTGGGTGGGAGACCCAGTACTTC. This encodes CASSLNSGSGWETQYF.

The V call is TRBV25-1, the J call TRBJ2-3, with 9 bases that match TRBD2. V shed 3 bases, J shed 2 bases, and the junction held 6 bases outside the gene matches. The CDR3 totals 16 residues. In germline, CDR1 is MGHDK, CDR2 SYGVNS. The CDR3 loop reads CASSEGGGRDTDTQYF. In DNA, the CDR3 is TGTGCCAGCAGTGAGGGGGGCGGGAGGGACACAGATACGCAGTATTTT.

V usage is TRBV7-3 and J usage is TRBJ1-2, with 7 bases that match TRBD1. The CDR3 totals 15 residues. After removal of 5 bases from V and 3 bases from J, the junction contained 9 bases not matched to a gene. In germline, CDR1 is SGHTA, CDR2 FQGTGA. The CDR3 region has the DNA TGTGCCAGCAGCCCAAATTCCGGGACAGACTATGGCTACACCTTC. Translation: CASSPNSGTDYGYTF. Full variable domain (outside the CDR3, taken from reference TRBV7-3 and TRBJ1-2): GAGVSQTPSNKVTEKGKYVELRCDPISGHTALYWYRQSLGQGPEFLIYFQGTGAADDSGLPNDRFFAVRPEGSVSTLKIQRTERGDSAVYLCASSPNSGTDYGYTFGSGTRLTVV.

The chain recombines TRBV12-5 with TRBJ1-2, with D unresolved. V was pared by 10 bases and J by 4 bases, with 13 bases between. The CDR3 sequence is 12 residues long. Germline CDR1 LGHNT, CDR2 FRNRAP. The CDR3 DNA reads TGTGCTACCTCGAAAGGGATCTATGGCTACACCTTC. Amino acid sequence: CATSKGIYGYTF.

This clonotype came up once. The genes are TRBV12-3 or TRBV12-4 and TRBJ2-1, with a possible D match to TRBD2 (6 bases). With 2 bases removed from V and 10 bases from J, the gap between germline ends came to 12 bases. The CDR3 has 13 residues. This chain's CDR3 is CASSLSSGKEQFF. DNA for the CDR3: TGTGCCAGCAGTTTAAGTAGCGGTAAGGAGCAGTTCTTC.

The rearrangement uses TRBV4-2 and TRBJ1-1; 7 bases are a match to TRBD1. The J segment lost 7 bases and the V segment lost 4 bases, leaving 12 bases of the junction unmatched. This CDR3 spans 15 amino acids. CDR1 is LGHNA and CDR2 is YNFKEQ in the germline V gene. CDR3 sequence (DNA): TGTGCCAGCAGCCGGGCCACAGGGGACGGTTTTGAAGCTTTCTTT. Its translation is CASSRATGDGFEAFF.

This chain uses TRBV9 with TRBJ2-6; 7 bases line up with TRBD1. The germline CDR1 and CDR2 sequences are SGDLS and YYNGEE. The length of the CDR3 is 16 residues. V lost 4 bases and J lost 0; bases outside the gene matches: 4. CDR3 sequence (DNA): TGTGCCAGCAGCAGGGGGCCTCGCTCTGGGGCCAACGTCCTGACTTTC. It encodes CASSRGPRSGANVLTF.

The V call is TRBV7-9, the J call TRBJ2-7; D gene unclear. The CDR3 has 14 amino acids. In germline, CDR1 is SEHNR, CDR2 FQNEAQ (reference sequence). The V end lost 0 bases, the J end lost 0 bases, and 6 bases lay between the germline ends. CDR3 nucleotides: TGTGCCAGCAGCTTAGCGGCAGCCTCCTACGAGCAGTACTTC. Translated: CASSLAAASYEQYF.

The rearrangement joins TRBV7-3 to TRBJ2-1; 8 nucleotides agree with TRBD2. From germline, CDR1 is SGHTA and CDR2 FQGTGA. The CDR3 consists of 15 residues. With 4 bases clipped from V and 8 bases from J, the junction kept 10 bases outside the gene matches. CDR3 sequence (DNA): TGTGCCAGCAGCTCACCGGGACTAGGGGTGCATGAGCAGTTCTTC. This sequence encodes CASSSPGLGVHEQFF.

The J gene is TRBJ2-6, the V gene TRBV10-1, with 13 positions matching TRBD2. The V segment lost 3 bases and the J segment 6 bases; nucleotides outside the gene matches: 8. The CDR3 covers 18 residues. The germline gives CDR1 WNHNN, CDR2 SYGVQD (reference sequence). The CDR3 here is CASSELLAGGAEANVLTF. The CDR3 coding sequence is TGCGCCAGCAGTGAATTACTAGCGGGAGGGGCCGAGGCCAACGTCCTGACTTTC.